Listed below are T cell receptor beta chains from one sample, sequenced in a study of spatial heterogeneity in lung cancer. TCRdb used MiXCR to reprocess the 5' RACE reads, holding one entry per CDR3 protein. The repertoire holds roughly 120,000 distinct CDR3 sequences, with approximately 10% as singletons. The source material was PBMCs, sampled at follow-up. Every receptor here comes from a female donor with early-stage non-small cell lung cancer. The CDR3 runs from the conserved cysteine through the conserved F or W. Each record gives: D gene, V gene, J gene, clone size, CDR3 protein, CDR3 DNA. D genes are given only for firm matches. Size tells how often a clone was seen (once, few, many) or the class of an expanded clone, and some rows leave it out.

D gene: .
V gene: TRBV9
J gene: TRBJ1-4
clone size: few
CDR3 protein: CASSNQGRRNEKLFF
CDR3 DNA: TGTGCCAGCAGCAATCAAGGGAGGCGAAATGAAAAACTGTTTTTT

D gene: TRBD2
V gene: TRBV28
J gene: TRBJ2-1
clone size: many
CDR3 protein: CASSFDGTRGEQFF
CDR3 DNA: TGTGCCAGCAGCTTCGATGGGACTAGAGGTGAGCAGTTCTTC

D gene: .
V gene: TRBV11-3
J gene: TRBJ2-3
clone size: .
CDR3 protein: CASSLVLSRTDTQYF
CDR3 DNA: TGTGCCAGCAGCTTAGTGTTGTCCCGGACAGATACGCAGTATTTT

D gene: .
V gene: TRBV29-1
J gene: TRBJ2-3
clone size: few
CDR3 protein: CSVELARDSTDTQYF
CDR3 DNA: TGCAGCGTTGAACTAGCGCGAGATAGCACAGATACGCAGTATTTT

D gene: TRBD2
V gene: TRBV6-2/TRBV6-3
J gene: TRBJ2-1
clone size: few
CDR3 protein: CASSTPGLARDNEQFF
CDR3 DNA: TGTGCCAGCAGTACGCCGGGACTAGCGAGAGACAATGAGCAGTTCTTC

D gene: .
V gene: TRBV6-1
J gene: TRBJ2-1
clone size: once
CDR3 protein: CASMRLATYNEQFF
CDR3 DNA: TGTGCCAGCATGCGGCTAGCTACCTACAATGAGCAGTTCTTC

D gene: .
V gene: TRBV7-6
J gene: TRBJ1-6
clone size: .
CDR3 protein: CASSPGTRNSPLHF
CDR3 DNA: TGTGCCAGCAGCCCAGGGACGCGTAATTCACCCCTCCACTTT

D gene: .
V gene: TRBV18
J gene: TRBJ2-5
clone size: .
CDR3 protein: CASSPTGMETQYF
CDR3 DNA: TGTGCCAGCTCACCAACAGGGATGGAGACCCAGTACTTC

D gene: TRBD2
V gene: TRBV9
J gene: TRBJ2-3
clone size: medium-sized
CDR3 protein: CASSGGTSGLTDTQYF
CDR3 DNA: TGTGCCAGCAGCGGCGGGACTAGCGGGCTCACAGATACGCAGTATTTT

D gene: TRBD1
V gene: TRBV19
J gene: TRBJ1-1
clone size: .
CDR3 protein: CASRRNRGTEAFF
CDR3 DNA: TGTGCCAGTAGGCGCAACAGGGGTACTGAAGCTTTCTTT

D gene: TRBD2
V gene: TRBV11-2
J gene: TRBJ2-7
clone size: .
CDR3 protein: CASSFGLAGRYEQYF
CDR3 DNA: TGTGCCAGCAGCTTCGGACTAGCGGGGCGCTACGAGCAGTACTTC

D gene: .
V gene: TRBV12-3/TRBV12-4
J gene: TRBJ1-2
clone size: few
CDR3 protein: CASSLLVTDYGYTF
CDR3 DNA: TGTGCCAGCAGTTTACTTGTCACCGACTATGGCTACACCTTC

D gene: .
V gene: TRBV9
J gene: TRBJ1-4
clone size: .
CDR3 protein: CASSGETGGHEKLFF
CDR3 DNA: TGTGCCAGCAGCGGAGAGACAGGAGGTCATGAAAAACTGTTTTTT

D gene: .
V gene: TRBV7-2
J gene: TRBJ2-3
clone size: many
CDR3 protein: CASSLEVCKTATDTQYF
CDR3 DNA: TGTGCCAGCAGCTTAGAAGTTTGCAAAACGGCGACAGATACGCAGTATTTT

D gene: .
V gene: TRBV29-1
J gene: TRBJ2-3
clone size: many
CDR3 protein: CSVEDAGDTQYF
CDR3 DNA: TGCAGCGTTGAAGATGCAGGAGATACGCAGTATTTT

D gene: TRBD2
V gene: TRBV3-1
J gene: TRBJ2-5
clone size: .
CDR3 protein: CASSQDLGGSKTQYF
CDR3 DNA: TGTGCCAGCAGCCAAGATTTGGGCGGGAGCAAGACCCAGTACTTC

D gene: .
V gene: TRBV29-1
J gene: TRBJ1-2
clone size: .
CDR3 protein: CSVGQTSYGYTF
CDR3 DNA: TGCAGCGTTGGGCAGACGAGCTATGGCTACACCTTC

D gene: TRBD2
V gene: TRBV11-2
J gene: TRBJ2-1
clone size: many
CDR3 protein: CASSLIGTSGNEQFF
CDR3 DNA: TGTGCCAGCAGCTTAATCGGGACTAGCGGAAATGAGCAGTTCTTC

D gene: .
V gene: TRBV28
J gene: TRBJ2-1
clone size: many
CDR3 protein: CASSHDWGLAGVDEQFF
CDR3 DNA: TGTGCCAGCAGTCACGACTGGGGCCTAGCCGGGGTCGATGAGCAGTTCTTC

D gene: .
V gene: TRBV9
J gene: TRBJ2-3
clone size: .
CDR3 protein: CASSVFGRASFTQYF
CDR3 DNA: TGTGCCAGCAGCGTGTTTGGGCGGGCAAGCTTTACGCAGTATTTT

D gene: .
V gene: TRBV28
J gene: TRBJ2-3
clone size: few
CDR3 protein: CASSLFGGSTDTQYF
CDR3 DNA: TGTGCCAGCAGTTTATTCGGCGGCAGCACAGATACGCAGTATTTT

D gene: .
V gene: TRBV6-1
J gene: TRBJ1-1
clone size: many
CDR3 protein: CASSLSGGNTEAFF
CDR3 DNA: TGTGCCAGCAGCCTCTCTGGAGGCAACACTGAAGCTTTCTTT

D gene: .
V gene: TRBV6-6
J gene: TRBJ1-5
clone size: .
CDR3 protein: CASSGQASRPQHF
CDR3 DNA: TGTGCCAGCTCTGGGCAGGCGTCTCGGCCCCAGCATTTT

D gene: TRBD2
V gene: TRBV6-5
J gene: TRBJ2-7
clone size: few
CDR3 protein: CASSYSFLAAYEQYF
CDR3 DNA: TGTGCCAGCAGTTACTCGTTCCTAGCGGCCTACGAGCAGTACTTC

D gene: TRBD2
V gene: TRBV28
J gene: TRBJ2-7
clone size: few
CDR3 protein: CASSLSLAGYEQYF
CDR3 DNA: TGTGCCAGCAGTTTAAGTCTAGCGGGATACGAGCAGTACTTC

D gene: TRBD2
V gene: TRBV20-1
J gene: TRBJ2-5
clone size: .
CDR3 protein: CSAMDGSGPKETQYF
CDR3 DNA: TGCAGTGCCATGGATGGTAGCGGGCCAAAAGAGACCCAGTACTTC

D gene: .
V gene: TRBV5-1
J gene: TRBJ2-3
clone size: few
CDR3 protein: CASSLLENPSTDTQYF
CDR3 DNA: TGCGCCAGCAGCTTGTTGGAGAACCCTAGCACAGATACGCAGTATTTT

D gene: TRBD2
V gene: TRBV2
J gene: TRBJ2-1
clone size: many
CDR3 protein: CASGVGLASNEQFF
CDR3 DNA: TGTGCCAGCGGGGTGGGACTAGCGAGCAATGAGCAGTTCTTC

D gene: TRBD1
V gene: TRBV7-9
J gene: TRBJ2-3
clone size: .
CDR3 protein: CASSPTGVYTDTQYF
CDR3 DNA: TGTGCCAGCAGCCCGACAGGGGTTTACACAGATACGCAGTATTTT

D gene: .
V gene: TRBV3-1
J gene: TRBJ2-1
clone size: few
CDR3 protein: CASSQTPSSGQFF
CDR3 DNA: TGTGCCAGCAGCCAAACACCTAGCTCTGGGCAGTTCTTC